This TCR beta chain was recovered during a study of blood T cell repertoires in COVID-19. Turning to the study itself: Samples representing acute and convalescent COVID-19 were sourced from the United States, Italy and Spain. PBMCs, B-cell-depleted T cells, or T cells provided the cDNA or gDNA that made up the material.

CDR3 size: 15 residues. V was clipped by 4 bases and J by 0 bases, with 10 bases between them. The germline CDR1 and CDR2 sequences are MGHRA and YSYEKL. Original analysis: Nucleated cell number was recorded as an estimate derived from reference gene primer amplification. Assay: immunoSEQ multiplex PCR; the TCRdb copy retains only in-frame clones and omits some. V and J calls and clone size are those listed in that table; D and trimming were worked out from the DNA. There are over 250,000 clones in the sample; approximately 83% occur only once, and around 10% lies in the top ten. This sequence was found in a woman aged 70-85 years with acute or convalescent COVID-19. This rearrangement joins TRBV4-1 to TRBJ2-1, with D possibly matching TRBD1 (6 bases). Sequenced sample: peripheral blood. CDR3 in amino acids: CASSRGGSSYNEQFF. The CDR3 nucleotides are TGCGCCAGCAGCCGAGGGGGAAGCTCCTACAATGAGCAGTTCTTC.